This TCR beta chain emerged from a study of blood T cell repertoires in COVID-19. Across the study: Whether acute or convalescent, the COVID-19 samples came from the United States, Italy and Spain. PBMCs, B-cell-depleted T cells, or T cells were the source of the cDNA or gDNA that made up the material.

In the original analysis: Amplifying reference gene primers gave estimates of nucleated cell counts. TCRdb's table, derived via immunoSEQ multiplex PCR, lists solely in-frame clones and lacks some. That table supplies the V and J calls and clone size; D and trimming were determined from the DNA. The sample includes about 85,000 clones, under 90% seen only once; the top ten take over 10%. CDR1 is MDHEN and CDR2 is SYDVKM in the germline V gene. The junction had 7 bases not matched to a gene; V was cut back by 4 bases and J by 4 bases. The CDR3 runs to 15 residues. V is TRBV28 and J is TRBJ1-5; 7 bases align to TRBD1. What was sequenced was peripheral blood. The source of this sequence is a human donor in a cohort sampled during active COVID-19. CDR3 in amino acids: CASSYPGQINQPQHF. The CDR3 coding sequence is TGTGCCAGCAGTTATCCGGGACAGATTAATCAGCCCCAGCATTTT.